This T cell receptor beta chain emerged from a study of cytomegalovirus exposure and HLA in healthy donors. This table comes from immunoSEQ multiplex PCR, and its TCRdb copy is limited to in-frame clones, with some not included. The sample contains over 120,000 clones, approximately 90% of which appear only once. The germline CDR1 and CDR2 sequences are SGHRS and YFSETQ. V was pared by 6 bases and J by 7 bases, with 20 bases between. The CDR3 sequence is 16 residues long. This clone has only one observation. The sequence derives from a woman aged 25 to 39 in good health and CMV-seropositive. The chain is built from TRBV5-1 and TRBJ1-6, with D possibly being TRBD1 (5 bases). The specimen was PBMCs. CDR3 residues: CASNPGDGQGNSPLHF. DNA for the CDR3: TGCGCCAGCAATCCGGGAGATGGGCAGGGCAATTCACCCCTCCACTTT.